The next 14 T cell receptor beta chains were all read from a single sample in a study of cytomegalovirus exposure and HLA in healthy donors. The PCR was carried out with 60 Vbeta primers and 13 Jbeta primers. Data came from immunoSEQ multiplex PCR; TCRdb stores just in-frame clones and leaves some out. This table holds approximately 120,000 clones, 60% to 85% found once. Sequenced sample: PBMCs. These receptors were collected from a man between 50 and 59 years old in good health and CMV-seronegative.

CDR3 sequence (DNA): TGCGCCAGCAGCCAAGATCCGGGTGGACCAGCGGGGGGGAGGGAGCAGTACGTC. The encoded protein is CASSQDPGGPAGGREQYV. The chain has TRBV4-1 and TRBJ2-7; 10 nucleotides align to TRBD2. V dropped 0 bases and J dropped 7; count of bases not matched to a gene: 15. CDR1 and CDR2 (germline): MGHRA, YSYEKL. CDR3 length: 18 residues.

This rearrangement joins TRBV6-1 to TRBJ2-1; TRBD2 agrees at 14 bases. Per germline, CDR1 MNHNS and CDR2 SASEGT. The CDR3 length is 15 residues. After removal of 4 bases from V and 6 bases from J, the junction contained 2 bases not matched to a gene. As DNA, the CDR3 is TGTGCCAGCAGTGGGGGACTAGCGGGGGTCAATGAGCAGTTCTTC. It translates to CASSGGLAGVNEQFF.

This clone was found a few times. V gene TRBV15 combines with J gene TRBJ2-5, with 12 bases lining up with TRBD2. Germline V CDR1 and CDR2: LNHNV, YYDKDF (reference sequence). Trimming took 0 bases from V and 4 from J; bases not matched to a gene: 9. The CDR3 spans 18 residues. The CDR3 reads CATSRDLTSGGRIETQYF. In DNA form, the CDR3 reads TGTGCCACCAGCAGAGATTTGACTAGCGGGGGCCGGATAGAGACCCAGTACTTC.

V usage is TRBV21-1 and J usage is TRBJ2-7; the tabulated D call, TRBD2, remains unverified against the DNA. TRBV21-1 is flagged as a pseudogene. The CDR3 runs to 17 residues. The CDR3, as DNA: TGTGCCAGCAGCAACAAACTGGGGGGGAAGGGGTCCTACGAGCAGTACGTC. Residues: CASSNKLGGKGSYEQYV.

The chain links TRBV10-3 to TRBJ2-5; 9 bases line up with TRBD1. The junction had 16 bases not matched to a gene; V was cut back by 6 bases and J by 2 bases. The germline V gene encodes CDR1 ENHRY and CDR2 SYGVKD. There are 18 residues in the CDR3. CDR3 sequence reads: CAISAGTGKGVHQETQYF. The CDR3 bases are TGTGCCATCAGCGCTGGGACAGGGAAAGGGGTTCATCAAGAGACCCAGTACTTC.

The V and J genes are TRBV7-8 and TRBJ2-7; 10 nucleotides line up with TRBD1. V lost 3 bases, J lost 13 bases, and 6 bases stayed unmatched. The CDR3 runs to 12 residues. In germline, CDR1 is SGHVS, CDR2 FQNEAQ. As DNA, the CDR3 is TGTGCCAGCAGCTTTACCCGGGACAGGGGTTACTTC. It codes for CASSFTRDRGYF.

This CDR3 is CSALWSGVGSEKLFF. In nucleotides, the CDR3 is TGCAGCGCCCTATGGTCGGGGGTAGGGAGTGAAAAACTGTTTTTT. The V and J genes are TRBV29-1 and TRBJ1-4; TRBD1 might be the D (5 bases). This CDR3 contains 15 residues. The germline V gene encodes CDR1 SQVTM and CDR2 ANQGSEA. V was shortened by 7 bases and J by 7 bases, with 22 bases between the two germline ends.

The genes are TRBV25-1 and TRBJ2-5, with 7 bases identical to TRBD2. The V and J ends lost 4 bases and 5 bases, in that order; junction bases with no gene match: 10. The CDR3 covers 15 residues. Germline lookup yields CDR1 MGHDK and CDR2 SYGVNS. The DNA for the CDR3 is TGTGCCAGCAGTGTCGGGGGGTCCCATTATGAGACCCAGTACTTC. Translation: CASSVGGSHYETQYF.

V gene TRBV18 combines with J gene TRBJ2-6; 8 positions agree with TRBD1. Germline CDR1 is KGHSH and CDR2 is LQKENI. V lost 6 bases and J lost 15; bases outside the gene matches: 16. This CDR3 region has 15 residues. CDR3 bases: TGTGCCAGCTCCACCGGACAGGGAAGCCTGGGTGACCTGACTTTC. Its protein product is CASSTGQGSLGDLTF.

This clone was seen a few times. CDR3: CASSRRAGGPSDTQYF. For the CDR3, the DNA is TGTGCCAGCAGCCGCCGAGCGGGGGGGCCGTCGGATACGCAGTATTTT. This chain uses TRBV11-1 with TRBJ2-3; 10 nucleotides match TRBD2. Germline CDR1 SGHAT, CDR2 FQDESV (reference sequence). CDR3 length: 16 residues. The junction had 11 bases not matched to a gene; V was cut back by 5 bases and J by 6 bases.

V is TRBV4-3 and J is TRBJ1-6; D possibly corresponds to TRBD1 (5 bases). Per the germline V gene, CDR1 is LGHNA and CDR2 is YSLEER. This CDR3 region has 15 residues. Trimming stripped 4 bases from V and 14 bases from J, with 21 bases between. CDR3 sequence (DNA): TGCGCCAGCAGCCGTAGCGGGACTGGGGGTTCGGCCCTCCACTTT. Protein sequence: CASSRSGTGGSALHF.

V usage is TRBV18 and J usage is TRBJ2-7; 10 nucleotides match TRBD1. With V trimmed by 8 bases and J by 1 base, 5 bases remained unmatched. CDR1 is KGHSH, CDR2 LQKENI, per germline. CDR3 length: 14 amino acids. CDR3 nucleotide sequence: TGTGCCAGCCTCCCGGGACAGGGGTCCTACGAGCAGTACTTC. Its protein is CASLPGQGSYEQYF.

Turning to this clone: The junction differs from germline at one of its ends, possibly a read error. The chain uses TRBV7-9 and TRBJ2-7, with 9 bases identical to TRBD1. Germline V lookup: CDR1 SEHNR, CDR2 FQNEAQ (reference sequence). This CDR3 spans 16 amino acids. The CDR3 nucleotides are TGTTCCAGCAGCCGCCCGCACGGGACAGGGATAGGCGAGCAGTACTTC. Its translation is CSSSRPHGTGIGEQYF.

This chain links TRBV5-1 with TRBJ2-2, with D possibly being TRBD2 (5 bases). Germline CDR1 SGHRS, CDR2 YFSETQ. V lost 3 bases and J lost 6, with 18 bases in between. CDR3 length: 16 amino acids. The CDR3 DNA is TGCGCCAGCAGCTCACAACCCCAGAGGGTTCCCGGGGAGCTGTTTTTT. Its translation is CASSSQPQRVPGELFF.